This T cell receptor (beta chain) was sequenced for a study of OX40 agonist ivuxolimab in advanced cancers. Study-wide results and limits: Compared with others, partial responders at 0.1-3.0 mg/kg displayed clonal expansion among the lowest. CD8+ T cells showed, on average, more clonal expansion than CD4+ cells.

Collection of blood occurred at baseline, at cycle 4 day 1, and at cycle 7 day 1. About this clone: The antigen is unknown.

Method: immunoSEQ multiplex PCR; TCRdb's copy keeps in-frame clones and lacks some. The table includes fewer than 85,000 clones, about 83% detected once. The CDR3 loop spans 15 amino acids. Per the germline V gene, CDR1 is KGHSH and CDR2 is LQKENI. V lost 5 bases and J 4 bases, leaving 15 bases between the germline ends. The receptor was derived from an adult with an advanced solid tumor such as melanoma, head and neck, liver or kidney cancer. The chain recombines TRBV18 with TRBJ1-3, with a possible D match to TRBD1 (5 bases). The sequencing used CD4+ or CD8+ T cells sorted from blood, collected in a trial of the OX40 agonist ivuxolimab. The DNA of the CDR3 is TGTGCCAGCTCAACGGGACGCGCGGTGGGAAACACCATATATTTT. Protein sequence: CASSTGRAVGNTIYF.